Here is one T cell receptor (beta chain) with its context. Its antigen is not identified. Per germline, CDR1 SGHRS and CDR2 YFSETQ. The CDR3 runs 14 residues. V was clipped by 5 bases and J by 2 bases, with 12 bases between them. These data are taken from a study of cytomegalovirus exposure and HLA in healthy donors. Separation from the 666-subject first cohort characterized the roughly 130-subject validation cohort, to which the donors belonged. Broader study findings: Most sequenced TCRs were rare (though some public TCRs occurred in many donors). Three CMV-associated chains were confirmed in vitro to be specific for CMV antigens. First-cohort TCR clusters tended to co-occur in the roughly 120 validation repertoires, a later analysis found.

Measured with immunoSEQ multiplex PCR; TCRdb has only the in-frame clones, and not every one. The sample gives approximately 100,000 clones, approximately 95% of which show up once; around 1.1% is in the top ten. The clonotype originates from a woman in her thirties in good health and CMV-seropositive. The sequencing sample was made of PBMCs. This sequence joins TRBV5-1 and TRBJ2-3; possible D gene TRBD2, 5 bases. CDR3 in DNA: TGCGCCAGCAGGCGACGGGAAGACACAGATACGCAGTATTTT. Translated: CASRRREDTDTQYF.